This T cell receptor (beta chain) was profiled in a study of T cell responses to AZD1222 COVID-19 vaccine. Findings and limits, study-wide: Only five or six individuals given AZD1222 were seropositive at baseline. Clonal diversity was possibly underestimated, and white British individuals and females predominated among donors. Repertoires in all cases were sampled only once the peak T cell response had passed.

V dropped 4 bases and J dropped 0 bases, with 21 bases sitting between them. Germline V gene lookup returns CDR1 SGHTA and CDR2 FQGTGA. The CDR3 length is 18 residues. Repertoires were generated with immunoSEQ multiplex PCR, while TCRdb's copy carries only in-frame clones and drops some. The sample lists about 130,000 clones; more than 80% were seen once. About this clone: Antigen: not known.

The sequence was obtained from an adult in good health. This specimen consisted of peripheral blood, obtained on day 0 of AZD1222 vaccination. The chain carries TRBV7-3 and TRBJ1-1; no clear D gene. CDR3 nucleotides: TGTGCCAGCAGCTCATTGGACCTAGCCGGCCCCTTGAACACTGAAGCTTTCTTT. This encodes CASSSLDLAGPLNTEAFF.